Sequencing of this T cell receptor (beta chain) was carried out in a study of T cell responses to AZD1222 COVID-19 vaccine. Data came from immunoSEQ multiplex PCR; TCRdb stores just in-frame clones and leaves some out. The sample has nearly 110,000 clones; 85% to 95% are singletons. After removal of 5 bases from V and 1 base from J, the junction contained 4 bases not matched to a gene. This CDR3 has 15 amino acids. Germline V gene data show CDR1 as SEHNR and CDR2 as FQNEAQ (reference sequence). In the case of this clone: The antigen remains undetermined.

Overall study results and limits: Clonal diversity was possibly underestimated, and white British individuals and females predominated among donors. Dominant at 160-218 and 743-854, vaccine-associated CD4 TCRs also spanned spike. Spike-specific TCR breadth rose after two AZD1222 doses, and depth rose as well. Sampling captured repertoires only after the peak T cell response.

This receptor was taken from an adult who received the AZD1222 COVID-19 vaccine. Material: peripheral blood, obtained 28 days after the second AZD1222 dose. The chain uses TRBV7-9 and TRBJ1-5; TRBD1 agrees at 8 bases. The CDR3, as DNA: TGTGCCAGCAGCCAAACAGGGGGAAGCAATCAGCCCCAGCATTTT. Protein product: CASSQTGGSNQPQHF. Using reference TRBV7-9 and TRBJ1-5 for the parts outside the CDR3, the full variable domain is DTGVSQNPRHKITKRGQNVTFRCDPISEHNRLYWYRQTLGQGPEFLTYFQNEAQLEKSRLLSDRFSAERPKGSFSTLEIQRTEQGDSAMYLCASSQTGGSNQPQHFGDGTRLSIL.